The present T cell receptor (beta chain) was sequenced within a study of blood T cell repertoires in COVID-19 (TCRdb year 2020). For context, the study as a whole: Collaborator samples came from the United States, Italy and Spain and covered acute and convalescent phases of COVID-19. The material from the prospective study consisted of cDNA or gDNA derived from T cells, B-cell-depleted T cells, or PBMCs. Subjects who had been exposed to COVID-19, were actively infected with it, or had recovered from it provided the deeply sampled blood TCRbeta repertoires that made up the dataset. A freely available public database, intended as a resource for researchers studying the immune response to SARS-CoV-2, is where the repertoires were released. The samples were drawn from two sources: the first 160 participants of the ongoing ImmuneRACE study, and 1,000 to 1,500 subjects contributed by 6 global collaborators. Nearly every sample came with metadata listing a de-identified subject ID, COVID-19 status, age in years and sex. HLA class I and class II types, where available, came from metadata supplied by the sample provider rather than from assay-based typing.

A single count supports this clone. This receptor's antigen is unknown. No base quality information exists; no much larger clone differs at one position. Collaborating institutions collected whole blood in K2EDTA tubes following their own protocols. Collaborator samples were shipped for TCRbeta analysis as frozen whole blood, isolated PBMCs, or DNA extracted from either sample type. Spanning cysteine to phenylalanine, the CDR3 consists of 14 amino acids. Just the 42-base CDR3 DNA is kept, in frame starting at base 1. CDR1 and CDR2 are read off the germline V gene as SGHDT and YYEEEE. V trim: 0 bases; J trim: 7 bases; unmatched bases: 2. TCRbeta CDR3 regions were amplified from genomic DNA using the immunoSEQ Assay, a bias-controlled multiplex PCR. The source study handled its data this way. The number of nucleated cells in each sample was estimated from the amplification of reference gene primers within the assay. To quantify the absolute abundance of each unique TCRbeta CDR3 rearrangement, sequence reads were collapsed and filtered. For each sample, productive Simpson clonality was calculated as the square root of Simpson's diversity index across productive rearrangements. The immuneACCESS repertoire file appears here via TCRdb, limited to in-frame rearrangements. These files lack a portion of the clones; in checked studies, under half of the deficit traces to unresolved V genes, and the cause of the others is not known. V, J and clone size were drawn from that table, and D and trimming were deduced from the DNA. The sample data list about 45,000 clones, and about nine tenths of these were observed just once. The ten largest clones represent around 20% of the sample.

What the research found in general, with its limitations: The amount of clinical and demographic metadata varied by source and participant and was provided uncurated.

The chain is encoded by TRBV5-6 joined to TRBJ1-3, and 9 bases in between align with TRBD1. This receptor was obtained from an elderly woman in a cohort sampled during active or convalescent COVID-19. The sequenced sample was peripheral blood. The CDR3 reads as follows: CASSLGDRANTIYF. Read as DNA, the sequence is TGTGCCAGCAGCTTGGGGGACAGGGCTAACACCATATATTTT.